This T cell receptor beta chain was obtained from a study of relationships among human T cell subsets. From germline, CDR1 is SQVTM and CDR2 ANQGSEA. V lost 4 bases to trimming and J lost 5 bases, with 14 bases between them. The CDR3 length is 13 residues. From mRNA, alpha and beta CDR3 regions were amplified using semiquantitative ARM-PCR. ARM-PCR used tagged nested gene-specific primers, then communal superprimers for exponential amplification. From the multiplex PCR reads, TCRdb called clonotypes with MiXCR, one entry per CDR3 protein. The sample has some 16,000 distinct CDR3 sequences, 62% seen once; the top ten hold 30% to 35%. Study-wide results and limits: Clones with over 100 reads held over 60% of CD8+ cytotoxic sequences. Bead sorting may have left some CD4+CD8+ double-positive cells.

With regard to this clonotype: Antigen: not known.

The genes are TRBV29-1 and TRBJ2-5, with D perhaps TRBD2 (5 bases). This sequence originates from a man between 35 and 55 years old in good health. Sequencing used total T cells sorted from blood. The CDR3 DNA reads TGCAGCGTTGTGGACTTCAACACGGAGACCCAGTACTTC. This gives the protein CSVVDFNTETQYF. Drawing the rest from reference TRBV29-1 and TRBJ2-5, the complete variable domain is SAVISQKPSRDICQRGTSLTIQCQVDSQVTMMFWYRQQPGQSLTLIATANQGSEATYESGFVIDKFPISRPNLTFSTLTVSNMSPEDSSIYLCSVVDFNTETQYFGPGTRLLVL.